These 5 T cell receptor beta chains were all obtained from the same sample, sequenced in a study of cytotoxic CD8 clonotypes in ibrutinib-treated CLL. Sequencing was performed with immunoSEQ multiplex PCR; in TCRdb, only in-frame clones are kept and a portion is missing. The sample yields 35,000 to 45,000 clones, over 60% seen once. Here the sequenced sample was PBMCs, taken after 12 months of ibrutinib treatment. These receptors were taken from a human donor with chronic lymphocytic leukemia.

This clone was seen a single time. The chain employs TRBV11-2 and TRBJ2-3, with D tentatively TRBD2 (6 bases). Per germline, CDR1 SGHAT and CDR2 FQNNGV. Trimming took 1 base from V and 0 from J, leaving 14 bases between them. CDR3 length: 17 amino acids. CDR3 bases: TGTGCCAGCAGCTTAGGAGGAGGGGCAGGAAGCACAGATACGCAGTATTTT. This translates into CASSLGGGAGSTDTQYF.

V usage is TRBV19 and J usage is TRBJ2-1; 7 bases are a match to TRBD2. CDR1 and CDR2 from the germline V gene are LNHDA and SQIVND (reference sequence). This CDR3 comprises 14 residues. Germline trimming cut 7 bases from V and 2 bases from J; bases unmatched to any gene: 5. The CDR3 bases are TGTGCCAGTACCAGCGGGATCCCCTACAATGAGCAGTTCTTC. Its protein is CASTSGIPYNEQFF.

The CDR3 spells CASSFGPSLGSYEQYF. In DNA, the CDR3 is TGTGCCAGCAGCTTCGGACCCAGCCTAGGATCCTACGAGCAGTACTTC. This chain links TRBV7-9 with TRBJ2-7, with unresolved D. The CDR3 extends over 16 amino acids. Germline CDR1 reads SEHNR; CDR2 reads FQNEAQ (reference sequence). V lost 3 bases and J 1 base, leaving 16 bases between the germline ends.

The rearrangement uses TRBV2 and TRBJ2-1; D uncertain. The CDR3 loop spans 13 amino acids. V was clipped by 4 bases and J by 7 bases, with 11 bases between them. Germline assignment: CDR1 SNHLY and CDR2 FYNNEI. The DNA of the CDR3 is TGTGCCAGCAGTGTTACTAAAGATAATGAGCAGTTCTTC. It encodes CASSVTKDNEQFF.

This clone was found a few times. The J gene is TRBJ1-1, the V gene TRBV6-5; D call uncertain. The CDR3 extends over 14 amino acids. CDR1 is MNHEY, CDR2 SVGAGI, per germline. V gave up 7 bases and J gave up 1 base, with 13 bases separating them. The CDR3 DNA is TGTGCCAGCAAGCCAAGCGTGGCGAACACTGAAGCTTTCTTT. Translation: CASKPSVANTEAFF.